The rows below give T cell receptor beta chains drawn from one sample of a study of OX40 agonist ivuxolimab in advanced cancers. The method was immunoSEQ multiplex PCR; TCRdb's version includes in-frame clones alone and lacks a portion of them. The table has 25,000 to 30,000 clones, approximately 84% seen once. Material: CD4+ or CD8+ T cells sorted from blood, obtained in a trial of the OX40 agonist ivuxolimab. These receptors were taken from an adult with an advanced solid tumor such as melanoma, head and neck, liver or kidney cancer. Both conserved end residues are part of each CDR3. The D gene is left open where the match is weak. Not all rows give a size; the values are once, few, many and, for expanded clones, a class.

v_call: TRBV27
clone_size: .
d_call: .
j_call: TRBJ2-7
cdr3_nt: TGTGCCAGCAGTCCGGGGACAAGCTACGAGCAGTACTTC
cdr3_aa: CASSPGTSYEQYF

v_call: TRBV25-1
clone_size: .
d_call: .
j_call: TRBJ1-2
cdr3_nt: TGTGCCAGCAGTGACGAACTCGGTGTAGAACTTGGCTACACCTTC
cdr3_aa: CASSDELGVELGYTF

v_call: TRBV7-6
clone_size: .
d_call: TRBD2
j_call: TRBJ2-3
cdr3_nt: TGTGCCAGCAGCTTAGAAGAAGAGAGCGGGGGCACAGATACGCAGTATTTT
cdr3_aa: CASSLEEESGGTDTQYF

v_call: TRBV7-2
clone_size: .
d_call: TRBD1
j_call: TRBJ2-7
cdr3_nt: TGTGCCAGCAGCCCCGGACAGGGCCTATACTACGAGCAGTACTTC
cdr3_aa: CASSPGQGLYYEQYF

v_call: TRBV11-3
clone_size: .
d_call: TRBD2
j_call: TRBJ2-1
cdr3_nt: TGTGCCAGCAGCTCTCTCCTACTAGCGGGAGGGGCGTACAATGAGCAGTTCTTC
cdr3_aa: CASSSLLLAGGAYNEQFF

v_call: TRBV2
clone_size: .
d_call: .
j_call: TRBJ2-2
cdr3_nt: TGTGCCAGCAGTCTCTCGATCCTCGGGGGTGCTAACACCGGGGAGCTGTTTTTT
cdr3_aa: CASSLSILGGANTGELFF

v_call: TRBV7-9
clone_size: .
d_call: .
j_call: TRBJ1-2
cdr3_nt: TGTGCCAGCAGCTTAGACGGGCTCGATAACTATGGCTACACCTTC
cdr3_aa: CASSLDGLDNYGYTF

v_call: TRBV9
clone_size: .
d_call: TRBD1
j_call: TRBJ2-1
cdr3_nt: TGTGCCAGCAGCGCGGGACAGGCGGATAAGTTCTTC
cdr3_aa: CASSAGQADKFF

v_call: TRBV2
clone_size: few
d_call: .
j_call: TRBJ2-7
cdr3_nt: TGTGCCATGTCTGAAGTCTCCAGCTCCTACGAGCAGTACTTC
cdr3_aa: CAMSEVSSSYEQYF

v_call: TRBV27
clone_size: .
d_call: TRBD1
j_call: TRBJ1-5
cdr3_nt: TGTGCCAGCAGTTGGACAGGAGGGAGCAATCAGCCCCAGCATTTT
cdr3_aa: CASSWTGGSNQPQHF

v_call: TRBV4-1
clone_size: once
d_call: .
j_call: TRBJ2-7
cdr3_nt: TGCGCCAGCAGCCAAGAAGGTGCGGGCAGCTCCTACGAGCAGTACTTC
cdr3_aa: CASSQEGAGSSYEQYF

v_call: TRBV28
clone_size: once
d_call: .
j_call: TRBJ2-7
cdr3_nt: TGTGCCAGCAGCTTAGGTGTCAAGGCCCTCGAGCAGTACTTC
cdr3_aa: CASSLGVKALEQYF

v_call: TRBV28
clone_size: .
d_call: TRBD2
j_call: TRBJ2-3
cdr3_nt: TGTGCCAGCAGCGCATTAGCGGGGGCAGATACGCAGTATTTT
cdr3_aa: CASSALAGADTQYF

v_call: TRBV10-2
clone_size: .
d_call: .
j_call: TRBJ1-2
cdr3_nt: TGCGCCAGCAGTGAGTCCGTTTGGCGAGCTGAATATGGCTACACCTTC
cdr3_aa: CASSESVWRAEYGYTF

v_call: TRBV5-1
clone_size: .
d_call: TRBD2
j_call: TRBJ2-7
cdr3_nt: TGCGCCAGCAGCTTGTCGGTAGCGGGAGACTACGAGCAGTACTTC
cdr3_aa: CASSLSVAGDYEQYF

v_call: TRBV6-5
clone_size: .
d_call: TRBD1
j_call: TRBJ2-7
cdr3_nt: TGTGCCAGCACTACCCGGGACAGGCTTTACGAGCAGTACTTC
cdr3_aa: CASTTRDRLYEQYF

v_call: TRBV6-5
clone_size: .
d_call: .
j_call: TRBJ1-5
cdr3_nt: TGTGCCAGCAGTTACTCTGGGGTAGCGGATCAGCCCCAGCATTTT
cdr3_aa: CASSYSGVADQPQHF

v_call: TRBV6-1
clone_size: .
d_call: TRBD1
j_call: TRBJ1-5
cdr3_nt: TGTGCCAGCAGACCCCCCGGGACAGGTAATCAGCCCCAGCATTTT
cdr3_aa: CASRPPGTGNQPQHF

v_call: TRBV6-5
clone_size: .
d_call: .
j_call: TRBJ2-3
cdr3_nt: TGTGCCAGCAGTCACCGGACGTTAGATACGCAGTATTTT
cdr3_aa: CASSHRTLDTQYF

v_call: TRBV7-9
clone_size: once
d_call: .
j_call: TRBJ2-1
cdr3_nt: TGTGCCAGGGCCCACCCCAGGGACGATAACTCCTACAATGAGCAGTTCTTC
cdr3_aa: CARAHPRDDNSYNEQFF

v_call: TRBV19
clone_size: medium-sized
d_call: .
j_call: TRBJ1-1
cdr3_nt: TGTGCCAGTAGTATAGCCCCGAACACTGAAGCTTTCTTT
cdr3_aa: CASSIAPNTEAFF

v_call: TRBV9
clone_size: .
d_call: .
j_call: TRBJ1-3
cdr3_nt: TGTGCCAGCAGCGATCCCATTAGGGTCGGGGGCACATATGGAAACACCATATATTTT
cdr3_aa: CASSDPIRVGGTYGNTIYF

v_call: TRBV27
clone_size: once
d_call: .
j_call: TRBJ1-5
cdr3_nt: TGTGCCAGCAGTTTCATAGGCGGCGATCAGCCCCAGCATTTT
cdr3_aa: CASSFIGGDQPQHF

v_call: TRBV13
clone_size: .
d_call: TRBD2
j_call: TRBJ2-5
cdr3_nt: TGTGCCAGCAGCTCGGGGGAGGGCCAAGAGACCCAGTACTTC
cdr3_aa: CASSSGEGQETQYF

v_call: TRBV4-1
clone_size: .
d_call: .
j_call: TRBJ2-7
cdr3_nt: TGCGCCAGCAGCCAAGAACGAAGCTCCTACGAGCAGTACTTC
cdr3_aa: CASSQERSSYEQYF

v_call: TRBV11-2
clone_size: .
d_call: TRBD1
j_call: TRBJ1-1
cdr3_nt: TGTGCCAGCAACCCGCGCACAGGGGAGCAAGCTTTCTTT
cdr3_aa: CASNPRTGEQAFF

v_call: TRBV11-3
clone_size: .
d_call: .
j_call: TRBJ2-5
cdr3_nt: TGTGCCAGCAGCTTAGCCAGGGCATTCCAAGAGACCCAGTACTTC
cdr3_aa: CASSLARAFQETQYF

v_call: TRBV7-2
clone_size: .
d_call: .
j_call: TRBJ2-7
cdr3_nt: TGTGCCAGCCCCCAGCGGTCCGGGCTAATCTACGAGCAGTACTTC
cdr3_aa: CASPQRSGLIYEQYF

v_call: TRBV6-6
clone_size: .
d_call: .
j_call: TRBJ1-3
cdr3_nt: TGTGCCAGCAATACAGCTTCTGGAAACACCATATATTTT
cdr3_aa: CASNTASGNTIYF

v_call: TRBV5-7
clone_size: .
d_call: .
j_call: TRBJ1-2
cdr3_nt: TGTGCCAGCAGCCCTAGTGAATATGGCTACACCTTC
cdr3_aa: CASSPSEYGYTF

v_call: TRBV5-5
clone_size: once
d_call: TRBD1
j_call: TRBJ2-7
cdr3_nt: TGTGCCAGCAGCTTGTGGGACAGGGGTTTGTACGAGCAGTACTTC
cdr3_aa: CASSLWDRGLYEQYF

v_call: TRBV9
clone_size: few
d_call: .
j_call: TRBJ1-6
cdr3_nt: TGTGCCAGCAGCGTAGAAGTGGGGGTTGGTTCACCCCTCCACTTT
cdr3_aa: CASSVEVGVGSPLHF

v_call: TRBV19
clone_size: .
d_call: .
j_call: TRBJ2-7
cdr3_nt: TGTGCCAGTAGTCGGAACATTATCTCCTACGAGCAGTACTTC
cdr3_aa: CASSRNIISYEQYF

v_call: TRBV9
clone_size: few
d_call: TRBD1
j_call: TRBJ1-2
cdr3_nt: TGTGCCAGCAGCGGGGGACAGGGCGGCTACACCTTC
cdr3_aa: CASSGGQGGYTF

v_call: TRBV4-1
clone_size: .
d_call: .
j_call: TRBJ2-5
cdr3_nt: TGCGCCAGCAGCCTTGGACAGGTGGCAGGGAGGGGGGAGACCCAGTACTTC
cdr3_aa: CASSLGQVAGRGETQYF

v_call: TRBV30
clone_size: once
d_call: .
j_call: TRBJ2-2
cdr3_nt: TGTGCCTGGGCCCCTTGGGGGGAGCTGTTTTTT
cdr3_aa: CAWAPWGELFF

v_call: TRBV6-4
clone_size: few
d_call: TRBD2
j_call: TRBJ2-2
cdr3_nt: TGTGCCAGCGCCAGCCCGGGACTAGCGGGAGGGAACACCGGGGAGCTGTTTTTT
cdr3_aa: CASASPGLAGGNTGELFF

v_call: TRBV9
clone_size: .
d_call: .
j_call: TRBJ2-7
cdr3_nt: TGTGCCAGCAGCGTCACCGCGGGGGCGTCCTACGAGCAGTACTTC
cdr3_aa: CASSVTAGASYEQYF

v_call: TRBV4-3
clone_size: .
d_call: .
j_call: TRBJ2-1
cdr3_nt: TGCGCCAGCAGCCAAGGCCTCCAGGGGAATGAGCAGTTCTTC
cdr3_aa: CASSQGLQGNEQFF

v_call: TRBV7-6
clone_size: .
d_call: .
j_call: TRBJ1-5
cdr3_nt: TGTGCCAGCAGCTTAGAGGGGCCCTATAGCAATCAGCCCCAGCATTTT
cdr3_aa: CASSLEGPYSNQPQHF

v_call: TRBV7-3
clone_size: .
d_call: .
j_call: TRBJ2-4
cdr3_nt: TGTGCTACAGAGGGGATAAGGCGTGAGTTGAACATTCAGTACTTC
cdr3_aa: CATEGIRRELNIQYF

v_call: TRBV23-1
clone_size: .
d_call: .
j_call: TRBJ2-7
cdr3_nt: TGCGCAGAGGGGACGGAGTCCTACGAGCAGTACTTC
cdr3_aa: CAEGTESYEQYF

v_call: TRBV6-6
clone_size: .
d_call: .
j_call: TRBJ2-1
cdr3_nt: TGTGCCAGCAGTGTTCTAGGGGGTAGCTCCTACAATGAGCAGTTCTTC
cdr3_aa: CASSVLGGSSYNEQFF

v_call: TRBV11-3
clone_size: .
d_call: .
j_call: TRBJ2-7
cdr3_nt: TGTGCCAGCAGCTCACGGAACCGACTAGAACCCTCCTACGAGCAGTACTTC
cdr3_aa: CASSSRNRLEPSYEQYF

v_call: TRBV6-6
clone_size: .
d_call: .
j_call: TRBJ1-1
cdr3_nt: TGTGCCAGCAGTTACGGCGGACGCACTGAAGCTTTCTTT
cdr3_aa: CASSYGGRTEAFF

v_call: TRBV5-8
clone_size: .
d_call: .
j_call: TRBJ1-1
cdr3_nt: TGTGCCAGCAGCACGGGGCTAAACACTGAAGCTTTCTTT
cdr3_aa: CASSTGLNTEAFF

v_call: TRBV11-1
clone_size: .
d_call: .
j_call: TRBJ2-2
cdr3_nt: TGTGCCAGCAGCTTATATACAGGGAACACCGGGGAGCTGTTTTTT
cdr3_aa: CASSLYTGNTGELFF